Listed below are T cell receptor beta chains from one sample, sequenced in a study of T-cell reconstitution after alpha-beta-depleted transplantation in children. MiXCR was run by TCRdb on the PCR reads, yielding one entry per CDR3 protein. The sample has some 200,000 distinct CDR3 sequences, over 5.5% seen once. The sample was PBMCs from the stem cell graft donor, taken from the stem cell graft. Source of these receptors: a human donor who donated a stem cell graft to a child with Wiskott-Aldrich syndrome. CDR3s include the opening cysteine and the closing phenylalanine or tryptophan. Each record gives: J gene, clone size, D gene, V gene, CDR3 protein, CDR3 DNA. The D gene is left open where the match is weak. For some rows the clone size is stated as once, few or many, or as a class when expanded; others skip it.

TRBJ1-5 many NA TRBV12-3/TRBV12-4 CASSGEDNPTVPQHF TGTGCCAGCAGTGGAGAGGACAACCCTACCGTGCCCCAGCATTTT
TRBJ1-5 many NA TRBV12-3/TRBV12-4 CATAVFLSSGQPQHF TGTGCCACCGCCGTTTTCCTTTCCAGTGGGCAGCCCCAGCATTTT
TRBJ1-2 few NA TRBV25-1 CASSEWADGGYTF TGTGCCAGCAGTGAATGGGCCGATGGTGGCTACACCTTC
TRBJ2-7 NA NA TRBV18 CASSPPESDYEQYF TGTGCCAGCTCACCACCGGAATCAGACTACGAGCAGTACTTC
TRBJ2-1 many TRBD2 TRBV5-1 CASSLGGSSPYNEQFF TGCGCCAGCAGCTTGGGCGGGAGTTCCCCCTACAATGAGCAGTTCTTC
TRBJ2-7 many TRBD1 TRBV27 CASSYDRDRVYEQYF TGTGCCAGCAGTTACGACCGGGACAGGGTTTACGAGCAGTACTTC
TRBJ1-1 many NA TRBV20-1 CSAKGGASTEAFF TGCAGTGCGAAGGGGGGCGCGAGCACTGAAGCTTTCTTT
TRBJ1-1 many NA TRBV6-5 CASSYSGAKDTEAFF TGTGCCAGCAGTTACTCGGGGGCTAAGGACACTGAAGCTTTCTTT
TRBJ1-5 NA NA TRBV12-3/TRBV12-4 CASSSQQGPQHF TGTGCCAGCAGCTCCCAACAAGGACCCCAGCATTTT
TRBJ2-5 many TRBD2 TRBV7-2 CASSPYGVAGGQETQYF TGTGCCAGCAGCCCCTATGGGGTAGCGGGAGGGCAAGAGACCCAGTACTTC
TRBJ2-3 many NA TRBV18 CASSPTWDTQYF TGTGCCAGCTCACCTACTTGGGATACGCAGTATTTT
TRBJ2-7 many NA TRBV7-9 CASSAGALLEQYF TGTGCCAGCAGCGCAGGGGCCCTCTTGGAGCAGTACTTC
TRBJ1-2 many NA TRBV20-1 CSALTTIRRGYGYTF TGCAGTGCTCTAACTACAATCAGGCGCGGCTATGGCTACACCTTC
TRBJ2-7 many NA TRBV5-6 CASSFTPTYEQYF TGTGCCAGCAGCTTTACACCTACCTACGAGCAGTACTTC
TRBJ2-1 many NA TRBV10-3 CASRTVHYNEQFF TGTGCCAGCCGGACGGTTCACTACAATGAGCAGTTCTTC
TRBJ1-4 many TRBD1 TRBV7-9 CASSLGQGLEKLFF TGTGCCAGCAGCTTAGGACAGGGACTCGAAAAACTGTTTTTT
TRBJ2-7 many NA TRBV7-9 CASSLEFSSYEQYF TGTGCCAGCAGCTTAGAATTTAGCTCCTACGAGCAGTACTTC
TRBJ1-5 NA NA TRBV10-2 CASSESKRGEQPQHF TGCGCCAGCAGTGAGTCTAAGAGGGGAGAACAGCCCCAGCATTTT
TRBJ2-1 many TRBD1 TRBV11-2 CASSFGQGLNYNEQFF TGTGCCAGCAGCTTCGGACAGGGCCTAAACTACAATGAGCAGTTCTTC
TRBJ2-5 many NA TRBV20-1 CSAPPREGTGETQYF TGCAGTGCTCCCCCCCGTGAAGGTACCGGAGAGACCCAGTACTTC
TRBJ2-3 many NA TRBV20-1 CSARLAGPDTQYF TGCAGTGCTAGACTGGCGGGACCAGATACGCAGTATTTT
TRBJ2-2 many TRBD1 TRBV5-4 CASSLGGQGGIGELFF TGTGCCAGCAGCTTGGGGGGACAAGGGGGCATCGGGGAGCTGTTTTTT
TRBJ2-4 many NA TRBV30 CAWNRAQGWDIQYF TGTGCCTGGAATAGGGCCCAAGGGTGGGACATTCAGTACTTC
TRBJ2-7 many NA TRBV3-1 CASSRFNEQYF TGTGCCAGCAGCCGGTTTAACGAGCAGTACTTC
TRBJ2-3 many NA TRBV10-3 CAISNKNQGLYTQYF TGTGCCATCAGCAATAAAAACCAGGGGTTATATACGCAGTATTTT
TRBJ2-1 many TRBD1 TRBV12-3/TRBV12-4 CASSLTGDYNEQFF TGTGCCAGCAGTTTGACAGGGGACTACAATGAGCAGTTCTTC
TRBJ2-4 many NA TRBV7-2 CASSPSDRNIQYF TGTGCCAGCAGCCCATCGGACAGAAACATTCAGTACTTC
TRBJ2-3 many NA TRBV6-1 CASGGHFLPDTQYF TGTGCCAGCGGTGGACACTTTCTTCCAGATACGCAGTATTTT
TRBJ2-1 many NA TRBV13 CASSSRAPTYF TGTGCCAGCAGCTCCCGGGCCCCGACCTACTTC
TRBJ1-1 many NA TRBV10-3 CAIGLSMNTEAFF TGTGCCATCGGGCTCTCCATGAACACTGAAGCTTTCTTT
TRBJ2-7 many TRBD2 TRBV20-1 CSAGTSGLSSYEQYF TGCAGTGCTGGGACTAGCGGTCTTAGCTCCTACGAGCAGTACTTC
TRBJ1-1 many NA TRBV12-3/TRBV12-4 CASSRDSRNTEAFF TGTGCCAGCAGTCGGGACTCCCGGAACACTGAAGCTTTCTTT